These 28 T cell receptor beta chains were sequenced from one sample in a study of T cell repertoires in cytomegalovirus infection. One entry per CDR3 protein, called by TCRdb with MiXCR from the reads. The table has 680,000 or so distinct CDR3 sequences, 35% to 45% seen once. The material sequenced was PBMCs. The receptors stem from a human donor in good health (CMV status not recorded). Some clones in this sample may be carry-over from other donors' samples.

This clonotype came up once. At one boundary the junction diverges from the germline segment, which might be a read error. This chain joins TRBV25-1 and TRBJ2-1, with 8 bases that match TRBD2. Looked up from germline, CDR1 is MGHDK and CDR2 is SYGVNS. The CDR3 totals 18 residues. For the CDR3, the DNA is TGTGCCCGCAGTGAAGAACGATTAGGGGTAGCGGGAAACAATGAGCAGTTCTTC. Amino acid sequence: CARSEERLGVAGNNEQFF.

This chain connects TRBV7-8 to TRBJ1-3; perhaps TRBD1 as D (5 bases). With 3 bases removed from V and 4 bases from J, the gap between germline ends came to 25 bases. Germline V CDR1 and CDR2: SGHVS, FQNEAQ. CDR3 length: 19 residues. The CDR3 region has the DNA TGTGCCAGCAGCTTCTTCGTGGCGGAGGGGTCGGTGGCCGGAAACACCATATATTTT. Translating gives CASSFFVAEGSVAGNTIYF.

The chain combines TRBV19 with TRBJ2-2; D call uncertain. Looked up from germline, CDR1 is LNHDA and CDR2 is SQIVND (reference sequence). Trimming took 0 bases from V and 11 from J, leaving 10 bases between them. This CDR3 region has 13 residues. The CDR3 sequence is CASSIDPSSELFF. Written as DNA, the CDR3 is TGTGCCAGTAGTATAGACCCCTCGAGTGAGCTGTTTTTT.

This rearrangement joins TRBV28 to TRBJ2-3; D perhaps matches TRBD2 (6 bases). The CDR3 contains 17 residues. V lost 6 bases and J 0 bases, leaving 19 bases between the germline ends. The germline V gene has CDR1 MDHEN and CDR2 SYDVKM. This CDR3 is CASSRSGTLYSTDTQYF. Here the CDR3 DNA reads TGTGCCAGCAGCCGATCCGGGACTCTATACAGCACAGATACGCAGTATTTT.

On this clonotype itself: A read error may explain this, as a much larger clone is one base away. The V gene is TRBV9, the J gene TRBJ1-2; unclear D gene. Between the trimmed V and J ends, which lost 0 bases and 4 bases, there was a span of 4 bases. The V gene's germline CDR1 is SGDLS and CDR2 YYNGEE. CDR3 length: 12 amino acids. The CDR3 region has the DNA TGTGCCAGCAGCGTAGAGGCCTATGGCTACACCTTC. It yields the protein CASSVEAYGYTF. The whole variable domain, filled in from reference TRBV9 and TRBJ1-2, reads DSGVTQTPKHLITATGQRVTLRCSPRSGDLSVYWYQQSLDQGLQFLIQYYNGEERAKGNILERFSAQQFPDLHSELNLSSLELGDSALYFCASSVEAYGYTFGSGTRLTVV.

V gene TRBV20-1 combines with J gene TRBJ1-5; a possible D gene is TRBD1 (5 bases). The CDR3 is 12 residues long. Per the germline V gene, CDR1 is DFQATT and CDR2 is SNEGSKA (reference sequence). The V end lost 5 bases, the J end lost 3 bases, and 8 bases lay between the germline ends. CDR3 nucleotide sequence: TGCAGTGCTGAGGGACCCAATCAGCCCCAGCATTTT. It specifies CSAEGPNQPQHF.

At least ten counts were recorded for this clonotype. The gene calls are TRBV19 and TRBJ1-2; D is unresolved. This CDR3 contains 12 residues. Between the trimmed V and J ends, which lost 10 bases and 2 bases, there was a span of 11 bases. Germline V gives CDR1 LNHDA, CDR2 SQIVND (reference sequence). The CDR3 loop is CAIDDGNYGYTF. The CDR3 DNA is TGTGCCATCGACGACGGAAACTATGGCTACACCTTC.

This clonotype has just a few counts. The V gene is TRBV6-2 or TRBV6-3, the J gene TRBJ2-2, with 7 bases lining up with TRBD1. This CDR3 has 14 amino acids. Looked up from germline, CDR1 is MNHEY and CDR2 is SVGEGT. V shed 2 bases, J shed 9 bases, and the junction held 6 bases outside the gene matches. This chain's CDR3 is CASSYETGNWELFF. Written as DNA, the CDR3 is TGTGCCAGCAGTTACGAGACAGGGAATTGGGAGCTGTTTTTT.

This chain links TRBV7-2 with TRBJ2-3; possibly TRBD2 for D (7 bases). CDR1 and CDR2 from the germline V gene are SGHTA and FQGNSA. V lost 2 bases, J lost 2 bases, and 20 bases lay in between. CDR3 length: 18 amino acids. Written as DNA, the CDR3 is TGTGCCAGCAGCTTAAGAGGAACGGGGGGCCAATCCACAGATACGCAGTATTTT. Protein sequence: CASSLRGTGGQSTDTQYF.

This clonotype has a single count. J is TRBJ2-5 and V is TRBV15; 7 bases fit TRBD1. CDR1 and CDR2 from the germline V gene are LNHNV and YYDKDF (reference sequence). V shed 3 bases, J shed 2 bases, and the junction held 12 bases outside the gene matches. The CDR3 spans 17 residues. DNA for the CDR3: TGTGCCACCAGCAGGCCAAGACAGGGAAATAGGCAAGAGACCCAGTACTTC. It codes for CATSRPRQGNRQETQYF.

This clonotype was recorded once. This chain uses TRBV6-1 with TRBJ1-1; 8 bases align to TRBD1. V shed 4 bases and J 5 bases; nucleotides not matched to a gene: 15. CDR3 size: 17 residues. From germline, CDR1 is MNHNS and CDR2 SASEGT. The chain's CDR3 is CASSVSPSPGGNTEAFF. CDR3 DNA: TGTGCCAGCAGTGTATCACCCAGTCCAGGGGGCAATACTGAAGCTTTCTTT.

The chain has TRBV9 and TRBJ1-3; no definite D call. Germline V gene lookup returns CDR1 SGDLS and CDR2 YYNGEE. Trimming removed 0 bases at V and 0 bases at J, with 16 bases between. CDR3 length: 18 amino acids. The CDR3 DNA follows: TGTGCCAGCAGCGTAGATTTGACGGTCACTAGCTCTGGAAACACCATATATTTT. It yields the protein CASSVDLTVTSSGNTIYF.

The chain uses TRBV4-3 and TRBJ2-1, with no clear D. This CDR3 is 12 amino acids long. V lost 0 bases and J lost 8, with 5 bases in between. Germline V gives CDR1 LGHNA, CDR2 YSLEER. The CDR3 DNA sequence: TGCGCCAGCAGCCAAGATGGCGATGAGCAGTTCTTC. Encoded protein: CASSQDGDEQFF.

The V call is TRBV7-6, the J call TRBJ1-2, with 7 positions matching TRBD1. The CDR3 has 15 residues. Per the germline V gene, CDR1 is SGHVS and CDR2 is FNYEAQ. The J segment lost 5 bases and the V segment lost 5 bases, leaving 11 bases of the junction unmatched. The CDR3 DNA sequence: TGTGCCAGCAGCCGGGACAGCCCTTTTGGGTATGGCTACACCTTC. Protein product: CASSRDSPFGYGYTF.

The CDR3 DNA follows: TGTGCCAGCAGCTCAGTGCCTAGCGACCCATACAATGAGCAGTTCTTC. The encoded protein is CASSSVPSDPYNEQFF. This sequence joins TRBV7-6 and TRBJ2-1; D is possibly TRBD2 (6 bases). The CDR3 is made up of 16 amino acids. V was pared by 4 bases and J by 4 bases, with 17 bases between. The V gene's germline CDR1 is SGHVS and CDR2 FNYEAQ.

This clonotype showed up just once. This chain uses TRBV2 with TRBJ1-1; D remains ambiguous. The germline V gene encodes CDR1 SNHLY and CDR2 FYNNEI. Trimming stripped 1 base from V and 2 bases from J, with 11 bases between. The CDR3 spans 15 residues. The CDR3, as DNA: TGTGCCAGCAGTGAAGGTTGGCGGATAAACACTGAAGCTTTCTTT. It translates to CASSEGWRINTEAFF.

The chain joins TRBV28 to TRBJ1-2; a possible D gene is TRBD1 (5 bases). The CDR3 sequence is 12 residues long. Trimming shortened V by 8 bases and J by 4 bases, and 11 bases separated the two germline ends. Per germline, CDR1 MDHEN and CDR2 SYDVKM. Here the CDR3 DNA reads TGTGCCAGCTCACAGGTCTCCTATGGCTACACCTTC. Its protein product is CASSQVSYGYTF.

The V and J genes are TRBV2 and TRBJ2-1; D may be TRBD2 (7 bases). CDR3 length: 14 amino acids. The germline gives CDR1 SNHLY, CDR2 FYNNEI. V lost 3 bases and J 5 bases, leaving 11 bases between the germline ends. As DNA, the CDR3 is TGTGCCAGCAGTGAGGGGGGGGCGAACAATGAGCAGTTCTTC. This translates into CASSEGGANNEQFF.

Worth noting for this clonotype: One end of the junction is discordant with germline, which a read error may explain. The rearrangement joins TRBV27 to TRBJ2-1, with TRBD1 matching 7 bases. CDR3 length equals 18 residues. Germline V gene lookup returns CDR1 MNHEY and CDR2 SMNVEV (reference sequence). This chain's CDR3 is CASSTLTTGTDTYHEQFF. Here the CDR3 DNA reads TGTGCCAGCAGTACTCTGACAACCGGGACAGACACCTACCATGAGCAGTTCTTC.

Regarding this clonotype: No conserved phenylalanine or tryptophan ends this CDR3, so it is likely a read error. The CDR3 sequence: CASSLWGRGQGANYGYTL. CDR3 bases: TGTGCCAGCAGTTTATGGGGGCGAGGACAGGGGGCTAACTATGGCTACACCTTA. The genes are TRBV28 and TRBJ1-2; 10 bases align to TRBD1. This CDR3 is built from 18 residues. The ends lost 0 bases at V and 0 bases at J; junction bases unmatched: 7. Germline V gene lookup returns CDR1 MDHEN and CDR2 SYDVKM.

A few counts support this clonotype. The chain combines TRBV7-3 with TRBJ2-1; 8 bases line up with TRBD1. The CDR3 has 16 amino acids. Trimming cost V 1 base and J 4 bases; bases outside gene matches: 6. Germline V gives CDR1 SGHTA, CDR2 FQGTGA. CDR3 sequence: CASSLKGTGRYNEQFF. The DNA for the CDR3 is TGTGCCAGCAGCTTAAAGGGGACAGGTCGTTACAATGAGCAGTTCTTC.

Comments on this clonotype: Likely a read error: the CDR3 ends without its conserved phenylalanine or tryptophan. The V gene is TRBV5-1, the J gene TRBJ2-1; the D gene is possibly TRBD2 (5 bases). V was clipped by 3 bases and J by 1 base, with 11 bases between them. The CDR3 is 15 residues long. CDR1 is SGHRS, CDR2 YFSETQ, per germline. Written as DNA, the CDR3 is TGCGCCAGCAGCTCGTCGTCGGGGTCCTACAATGAGCAGTTCGTA. Residues: CASSSSSGSYNEQFV.

The chain is built from TRBV28 and TRBJ1-1; D gene unclear. V lost 10 bases to trimming and J lost 5 bases, with 17 bases between them. Germline lookup yields CDR1 MDHEN and CDR2 SYDVKM. The CDR3 extends over 13 amino acids. The CDR3 DNA reads TGTGCCAACCTGCCTCTCTCTGGGACTGAAGCTTTCTTT. Protein product: CANLPLSGTEAFF.

This clonotype was seen ten or more times. This rearrangement joins TRBV7-2 to TRBJ1-2, with TRBD1 matching over 9 bases. After removal of 5 bases from V and 7 bases from J, the junction contained 5 bases not matched to a gene. Per germline, CDR1 SGHTA and CDR2 FQGNSA. The CDR3 consists of 13 residues. As DNA, the CDR3 is TGTGCCAGCAGCCGGGACAGGGCTGGTGGCTACACCTTC. Protein product: CASSRDRAGGYTF.

V and J are TRBV20-1 and TRBJ2-3; no reliable D call. In germline, CDR1 is DFQATT, CDR2 SNEGSKA (reference sequence). Trimming shortened V by 3 bases and J by 0 bases, and 19 bases separated the two germline ends. CDR3 length: 17 amino acids. CDR3 sequence: CSARPAGLVSSTDTQYF. DNA for the CDR3: TGCAGTGCTAGGCCCGCCGGCTTGGTGTCGAGCACAGATACGCAGTATTTT.

The chain's CDR3 is CASSLGGATQYF. CDR3 in DNA: TGTGCCAGCAGCCTGGGGGGTGCTACGCAGTATTTT. The chain is built from TRBV7-6 and TRBJ2-3, with D possibly being TRBD2 (6 bases). The CDR3 loop spans 12 amino acids. The V end lost 5 bases, the J end lost 8 bases, and 11 bases lay between the germline ends. The germline gives CDR1 SGHVS, CDR2 FNYEAQ.

This sequence joins TRBV12-3 or TRBV12-4 and TRBJ1-5, with TRBD1 as a possible D gene (5 bases). The V end was cut by 5 bases, the J end by 5 bases, with 13 bases between. The CDR3 runs to 14 residues. CDR3 protein: CASSQRGGDQPQHF. The CDR3 DNA is TGTGCCAGCAGTCAAAGGGGAGGAGATCAGCCCCAGCATTTT.

This clonotype has more than one count but fewer than ten. This sequence joins TRBV6-5 and TRBJ1-2; D is undetermined. Trimming pared 2 bases from V and 1 base from J, leaving 11 bases between. CDR3 length equals 15 residues. The germline gives CDR1 MNHEY, CDR2 SVGAGI. The CDR3 reads CASSYSWGGNYGYTF. In DNA form, the CDR3 reads TGTGCCAGCAGTTACAGTTGGGGTGGTAACTATGGCTACACCTTC.